This T cell receptor beta chain came from a study of shared clonotypes between healthy human individuals. Study-level information: Two women and a few men aged 18 to 49 served as donors.

CD45RO negativity and positive selection for CCR7 defined naive CD8 cells, a population that excluded terminally differentiated effector memory CD45RA+ cells. Profiled with immunoSEQ multiplex PCR; TCRdb holds only in-frame clones, not every one. The table includes about 650,000 clones, nearly 97% detected once. V was trimmed by 2 bases and J by 4 bases, leaving 15 bases between them. This CDR3 is 15 amino acids long. In germline, CDR1 is MNHEY, CDR2 SVGAGI. This receptor was obtained from a woman in her twenties or thirties in good health. J is TRBJ2-7 and V is TRBV6-5; D gene uncertain. The sample taken for sequencing was naive CD8+ T cells sorted from blood. The CDR3 here is CASSYDPDGNYEQYF. The CDR3 DNA follows: TGTGCCAGCAGTTACGACCCTGACGGTAATTACGAGCAGTACTTC.